The present entry profiles one T cell receptor (beta chain) with its context. The repertoire was sequenced with immunoSEQ multiplex PCR; TCRdb's copy has only in-frame clones and lacks some. The sample shows about 130,000 clones, just under 95% of them seen only once. The data were obtained in a study of control samples from healthy donors and cancer patients. Germline CDR1 is MNHEY and CDR2 is SMNVEV (reference sequence). V was pared by 4 bases and J by 5 bases, with 7 bases of the junction left unmatched. The CDR3 is 14 amino acids. V and J are TRBV27 and TRBJ1-2; 7 bases line up with TRBD1. Sequenced input: blood. This receptor was obtained from a man younger than 45 in good health. The CDR3: CASSSPGDSYGYTF. CDR3 nucleotides: TGTGCCAGCAGTTCCCCGGGGGACAGTTATGGCTACACCTTC.